These T cell receptor beta chains were read from a single sample in a study of blood T cell repertoires in COVID-19. TCRdb's copy holds only in-frame clones and misses some; the assay was immunoSEQ multiplex PCR. The sample carries roughly 29,000 clones, roughly nine tenths recorded once. Source material: peripheral blood. The receptors were sampled from a human donor in a cohort sampled during active COVID-19. Both conserved end residues are part of each CDR3. Fields, in order: D gene, clone size, J gene, V gene, CDR3 protein, CDR3 DNA. D genes are given only for firm matches. The listing skips clone size in some rows; elsewhere it reads once, few, many or a size class.

TRBD1,.,TRBJ2-3,TRBV7-6,CASSPRDRGARSTDTQYF,TGTGCCAGCAGCCCGCGGGACAGGGGGGCCCGTAGCACAGATACGCAGTATTTT
TRBD1,once,TRBJ1-1,TRBV9,CASSAGQRNTEAFF,TGTGCCAGCAGCGCGGGACAGCGGAACACTGAAGCTTTCTTT
.,.,TRBJ2-5,TRBV12-3/TRBV12-4,CASSWGQTQYF,TGTGCCAGCAGTTGGGGGCAGACCCAGTACTTC
.,.,TRBJ1-2,TRBV14,CASSPTSGGYTF,TGTGCCAGCAGCCCGACTTCGGGTGGCTACACCTTC
.,.,TRBJ2-3,TRBV7-9,CASSSSAGGYSTDTQYF,TGTGCCAGCAGCTCTAGCGCAGGTGGATATAGCACAGATACGCAGTATTTT
TRBD1,.,TRBJ1-2,TRBV28,CASSQTQGAGYGYTF,TGTGCCAGCAGTCAAACACAGGGGGCAGGGTATGGCTACACCTTC
.,.,TRBJ2-7,TRBV11-3,CASSLGDSSYEQYF,TGTGCCAGCAGCTTAGGAGACAGCTCCTACGAGCAGTACTTC
.,.,TRBJ1-6,TRBV5-1,CASSLGQVNNSPLHF,TGCGCCAGCAGCTTGGGACAGGTTAATAATTCACCCCTCCACTTT
.,.,TRBJ2-1,TRBV3-1/TRBV3-2,CASSPSGNEQFF,TGTGCCAGCAGCCCCTCAGGAAATGAGCAGTTCTTC
TRBD1,.,TRBJ2-5,TRBV7-9,CASSSGQGSGEETQYF,TGTGCCAGCAGCTCGGGACAGGGGAGTGGAGAGGAGACCCAGTACTTC
TRBD2,.,TRBJ2-3,TRBV5-1,CASSRGLADTDTQYF,TGCGCCAGCAGCCGGGGACTAGCGGACACAGATACGCAGTATTTT
TRBD1,medium-sized,TRBJ1-4,TRBV6-5,CASSIRTGTTEKLFF,TGTGCCAGCAGTATCCGGACAGGGACTACTGAAAAACTGTTTTTT
.,.,TRBJ2-6,TRBV27,CASSLSPSGANVLTF,TGTGCCAGCAGTTTGAGTCCCTCTGGGGCCAACGTCCTGACTTTC
TRBD2,few,TRBJ2-3,TRBV27,CASSLGVAGVDTQYF,TGTGCCAGCAGTTTAGGGGTAGCGGGGGTTGATACGCAGTATTTT
.,.,TRBJ2-7,TRBV27,CASSLHDSYEQYF,TGTGCCAGCAGTCTCCACGACAGTTACGAGCAGTACTTC
.,.,TRBJ1-3,TRBV3-1/TRBV3-2,CASSRGWASGNTIYF,TGTGCCAGCAGCCGAGGGTGGGCCTCTGGAAACACCATATATTTT
TRBD1,.,TRBJ2-2,TRBV6-5,CASSSGNRGRTGELFF,TGTGCCAGCAGTTCCGGCAACAGGGGGCGTACCGGGGAGCTGTTTTTT
.,.,TRBJ2-3,TRBV5-4,CASSLGTDGADTQYF,TGTGCCAGCAGCCTCGGGACTGATGGGGCAGATACGCAGTATTTT
TRBD2,.,TRBJ2-7,TRBV6-1,CASSEGLAGALYEQYF,TGTGCCAGCAGTGAGGGACTAGCGGGGGCCCTCTACGAGCAGTACTTC
.,few,TRBJ1-5,TRBV7-2,CASSLEAARGNQPQHF,TGTGCCAGCAGCTTAGAGGCGGCCCGGGGCAATCAGCCCCAGCATTTT
.,.,TRBJ2-7,TRBV25-1,CASSTTGTLSYEQYF,TGTGCCAGCAGCACGACCGGGACTCTCTCCTACGAGCAGTACTTC
TRBD1,.,TRBJ2-7,TRBV2,CASRAGTGGEQYF,TGTGCCAGCAGGGCCGGGACAGGGGGCGAGCAGTACTTC
.,.,TRBJ2-2,TRBV5-5,CASSSQQGNTGELFF,TGTGCCAGCAGCTCGCAACAGGGGAACACCGGGGAGCTGTTTTTT
TRBD2,.,TRBJ2-7,TRBV3-1/TRBV3-2,CASSQDGRGGPSYEQYF,TGTGCCAGCAGCCAAGATGGGCGGGGGGGGCCCTCCTACGAGCAGTACTTC
TRBD1,.,TRBJ2-5,TRBV29-1,CSVDSGGETQYF,TGCAGCGTAGACTCAGGGGGAGAGACCCAGTACTTC
TRBD1,once,TRBJ1-2,TRBV6-5,CASSYRGQVQDGYTF,TGTGCCAGCAGTTACAGGGGGCAAGTTCAGGATGGCTACACCTTC
TRBD1,.,TRBJ1-1,TRBV7-7,CASSVRQGWDTEAFF,TGTGCTAGCAGCGTAAGACAGGGGTGGGACACTGAAGCTTTCTTT
TRBD2,.,TRBJ2-3,TRBV9,CASSVSPGLAADTQYF,TGTGCCAGCAGCGTCAGCCCGGGACTAGCGGCAGATACGCAGTATTTT
.,.,TRBJ2-1,TRBV30,CAWSVRRGYNEQFF,TGTGCCTGGAGTGTTAGGCGGGGCTACAATGAGCAGTTCTTC
.,.,TRBJ1-3,TRBV28,CASSLASTGFISGNTIYF,TGTGCCAGCAGTTTAGCCTCGACAGGTTTCATCTCTGGAAACACCATATATTTT
.,.,TRBJ1-1,TRBV5-4,CASSVRETEAFF,TGTGCCAGCAGTGTCAGGGAAACTGAAGCTTTCTTT
TRBD1,.,TRBJ2-7,TRBV27,CASSRYPTGTYEQYF,TGTGCCAGCAGTCGCTACCCGACAGGGACGTACGAGCAGTACTTC
.,.,TRBJ2-2,TRBV6-2/TRBV6-3,CASSYGAGELFF,TGTGCCAGCAGTTACGGAGCCGGGGAGCTGTTTTTT
.,.,TRBJ2-5,TRBV28,CASSLDLGTRGDETQYF,TGTGCCAGCAGTCTTGACCTTGGGACACGGGGAGACGAGACCCAGTACTTC
.,.,TRBJ1-6,TRBV2,CASSVGASYNSPLHF,TGTGCCAGCAGTGTTGGGGCCTCCTATAATTCACCCCTCCACTTT
.,.,TRBJ2-5,TRBV7-8,CASSLNSLGGGETQYF,TGTGCCAGCAGCTTAAACTCTCTAGGGGGTGGGGAGACCCAGTACTTC
.,.,TRBJ2-1,TRBV7-9,CASSLGTNYNEQFF,TGTGCCAGCAGCTTGGGGACAAACTACAATGAGCAGTTCTTC
.,.,TRBJ2-3,TRBV7-6,CASSFAGLSTDTQYF,TGTGCCAGCAGCTTCGCGGGGTTAAGCACAGATACGCAGTATTTT
.,.,TRBJ1-1,TRBV6-4,CASSVEGNLATEAFF,TGTGCCAGCAGTGTAGAGGGCAATCTCGCCACTGAAGCTTTCTTT
.,.,TRBJ2-1,TRBV5-5,CASSAAGVGNEQFF,TGTGCCAGCAGCGCAGCAGGGGTGGGCAATGAGCAGTTCTTC
.,.,TRBJ2-7,TRBV23-1,CASKSVETYEQYF,TGCGCCAGCAAATCGGTTGAGACCTACGAGCAGTACTTC
TRBD1,.,TRBJ2-7,TRBV4-1,CASSQEGQVYEQYF,TGCGCCAGCAGCCAAGAGGGACAGGTCTACGAGCAGTACTTC
TRBD1,.,TRBJ2-1,TRBV12-5,CASDLGQGGGEQFF,TGTGCTAGTGACCTGGGACAGGGAGGGGGTGAGCAGTTCTTC
.,.,TRBJ1-1,TRBV18,CASSPLGVGTEAFF,TGTGCCAGCTCACCACTGGGAGTGGGCACTGAAGCTTTCTTT